A single sample is the source of the 9 T cell receptor beta chains below, sequenced in a study of response to subunit inactivated influenza vaccine. MiXCR, applied by TCRdb to the RT-PCR reads, yields one record per CDR3 protein. In the table there are a few hundred thousand distinct CDR3 sequences, 10% to 15% of which are singletons. Here the sequenced sample was non-naive T cells sorted from PBMCs, taken 14 days before vaccination. The receptors were gathered from a man aged 45 to 65 who received an inactivated influenza vaccine.

This clonotype was detected a few times. V is TRBV4-3 and J is TRBJ1-2; a weak D match, TRBD1 (6 bases). CDR1 is LGHNA, CDR2 YSLEER, per germline. The V end lost 0 bases, the J end lost 1 base, and 18 bases lay between the germline ends. This CDR3 is 18 amino acids long. The chain's CDR3 is CASSQDVGAARLNYGYTF. DNA for the CDR3: TGCGCCAGCAGCCAAGATGTGGGGGCAGCACGCCTTAACTATGGCTACACCTTC.

This clonotype came up a few times. This chain links TRBV5-6 with TRBJ1-6; D remains ambiguous. Germline CDR1 is SGHDT and CDR2 is YYEEEE. The CDR3 sequence is 14 residues long. Trimming pared 1 base from V and 6 bases from J, leaving 8 bases between. CDR3: CASSLPASNSPLHF. The CDR3 DNA is TGTGCCAGCAGCTTGCCAGCCTCTAATTCACCCCTCCACTTT.

This chain uses TRBV10-3 with TRBJ2-1; 13 bases line up with TRBD2. The CDR3 totals 17 residues. Germline values: CDR1 ENHRY, CDR2 SYGVKD. V shed 0 bases, J shed 5 bases, and the junction held 4 bases outside the gene matches. DNA of the CDR3: TGTGCCATCAGTGAGTCGGGGACTAGCGGGACCGACAATGAGCAGTTCTTC. This encodes CAISESGTSGTDNEQFF.

CDR3 bases: TGCAGTGCTAGACCAGACAGAGTAGGCTACACCTTC. Amino acids: CSARPDRVGYTF. V is TRBV20-1 and J is TRBJ1-2, with D perhaps matching TRBD1 (5 bases). This CDR3 contains 12 residues. CDR1 is DFQATT, CDR2 SNEGSKA, per germline (reference sequence). V was clipped by 2 bases and J by 8 bases, with 12 bases between them.

The rearrangement joins TRBV12-3 or TRBV12-4 to TRBJ1-5; TRBD1 aligns across 7 bases. The CDR3 covers 15 residues. Unmatched junction bases numbered 10, after V lost 5 bases and J lost 6 bases. Here the CDR3 DNA reads TGTGCCAGCAGTGCCGACAGGGCGATAGGTCAGCCCCAGCATTTT. Encoded protein: CASSADRAIGQPQHF.

This clonotype has just a few counts. V gene TRBV20-1 combines with J gene TRBJ2-7; no definite D call. Germline V CDR1 and CDR2: DFQATT, SNEGSKA (reference sequence). Trimming removed 0 bases from V and 0 bases from J, with 12 bases in between. The CDR3 is made up of 15 amino acids. For the CDR3, the DNA is TGCAGTGCTAGAGATGAAGGGTTCAGCTCCTACGAGCAGTACTTC. This translates into CSARDEGFSSYEQYF.

This clonotype has ten or more counts. The chain uses TRBV6-2 or TRBV6-3 and TRBJ2-7; maybe TRBD2 (6 bases). Deletions cut 0 bases from V and 3 bases from J, with 6 bases between. The germline CDR1 and CDR2 sequences are MNHEY and SVGEGT. The CDR3 sequence is 13 residues long. The CDR3 DNA reads as TGTGCCAGCAGTTACTCGCGGGACTACGAGCAGTACTTC. It translates to CASSYSRDYEQYF.

This clonotype was counted many times. The chain links TRBV20-1 to TRBJ2-3; no clear D. With 4 bases removed from V and 5 bases from J, the gap between germline ends came to 4 bases. CDR3 length equals 10 residues. CDR1 is DFQATT and CDR2 is SNEGSKA in the germline V gene (reference sequence). The CDR3: CSATKDTQYF. The CDR3, as DNA: TGCAGTGCTACTAAAGATACGCAGTATTTT.

This clonotype was recorded many times. The chain is built from TRBV12-3 or TRBV12-4 and TRBJ1-6, with D tentatively TRBD1 (5 bases). This CDR3 is 12 amino acids long. The V gene lost 4 bases and the J gene lost 10 bases, with 8 bases spanning the gap. DNA of the CDR3: TGTGCCAGCAGTTACCGACAGTCACCCCTCCACTTT. It translates to CASSYRQSPLHF.